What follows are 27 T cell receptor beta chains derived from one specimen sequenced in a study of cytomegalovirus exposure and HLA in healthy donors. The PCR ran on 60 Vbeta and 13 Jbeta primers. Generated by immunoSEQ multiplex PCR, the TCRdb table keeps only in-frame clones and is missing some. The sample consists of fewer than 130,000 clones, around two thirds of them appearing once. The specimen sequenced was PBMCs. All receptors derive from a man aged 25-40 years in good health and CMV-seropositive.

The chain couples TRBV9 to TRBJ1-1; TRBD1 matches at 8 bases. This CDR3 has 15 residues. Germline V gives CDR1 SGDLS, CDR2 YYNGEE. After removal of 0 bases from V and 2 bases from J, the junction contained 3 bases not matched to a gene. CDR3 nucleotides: TGTGCCAGCAGCGTAGTAGGGACAGGAAACACTGAAGCTTTCTTT. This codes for CASSVVGTGNTEAFF.

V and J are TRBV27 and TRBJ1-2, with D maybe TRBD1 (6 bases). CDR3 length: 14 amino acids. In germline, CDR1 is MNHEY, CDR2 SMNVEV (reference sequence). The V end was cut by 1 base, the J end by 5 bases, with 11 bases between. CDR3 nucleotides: TGTGCCAGCAGTTTATATCCCCAGGGGTATGGCTACACCTTC. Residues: CASSLYPQGYGYTF.

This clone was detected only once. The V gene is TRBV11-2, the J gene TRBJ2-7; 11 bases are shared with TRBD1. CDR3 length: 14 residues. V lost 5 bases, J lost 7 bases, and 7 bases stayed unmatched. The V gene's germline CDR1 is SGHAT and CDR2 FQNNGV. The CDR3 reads CASSVGTGGREQYF. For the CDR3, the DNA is TGTGCCAGCAGCGTGGGGACAGGGGGGAGGGAGCAGTACTTC.

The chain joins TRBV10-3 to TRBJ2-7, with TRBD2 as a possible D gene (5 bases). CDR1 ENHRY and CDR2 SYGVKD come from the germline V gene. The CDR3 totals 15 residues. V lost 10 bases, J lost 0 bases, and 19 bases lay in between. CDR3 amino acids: CATAFVGESSYEQYF. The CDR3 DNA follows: TGTGCCACGGCTTTTGTGGGAGAAAGCTCCTACGAGCAGTACTTC.

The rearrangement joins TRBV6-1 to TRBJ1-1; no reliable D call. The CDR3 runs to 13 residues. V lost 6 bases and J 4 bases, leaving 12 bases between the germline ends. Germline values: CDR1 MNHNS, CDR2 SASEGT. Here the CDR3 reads CASSFGLSTEAFF. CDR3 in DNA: TGTGCCAGCAGCTTCGGGTTGTCCACTGAAGCTTTCTTT.

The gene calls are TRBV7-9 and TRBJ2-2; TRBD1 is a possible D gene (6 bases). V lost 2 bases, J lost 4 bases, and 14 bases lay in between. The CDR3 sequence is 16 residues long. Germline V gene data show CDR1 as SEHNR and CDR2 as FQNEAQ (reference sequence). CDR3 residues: CASSLLRQGLTGELFF. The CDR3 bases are TGTGCCAGCAGCTTACTAAGGCAGGGGCTCACCGGGGAGCTGTTTTTT.

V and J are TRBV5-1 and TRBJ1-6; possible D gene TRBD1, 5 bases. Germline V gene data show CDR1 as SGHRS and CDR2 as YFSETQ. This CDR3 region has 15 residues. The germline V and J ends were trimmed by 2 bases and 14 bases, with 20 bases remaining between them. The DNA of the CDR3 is TGCGCCAGCAGCTTTTTCGAGGACCGCACAGGAACCCTCCACTTT. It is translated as CASSFFEDRTGTLHF.

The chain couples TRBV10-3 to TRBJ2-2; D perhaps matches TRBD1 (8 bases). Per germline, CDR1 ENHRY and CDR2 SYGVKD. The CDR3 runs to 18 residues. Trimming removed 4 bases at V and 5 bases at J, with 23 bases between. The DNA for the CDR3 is TGTGCCATCAGTGGGGGGGGACAGGCATCCTTGCGGACCGGGGAGCTGTTTTTT. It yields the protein CAISGGGQASLRTGELFF.

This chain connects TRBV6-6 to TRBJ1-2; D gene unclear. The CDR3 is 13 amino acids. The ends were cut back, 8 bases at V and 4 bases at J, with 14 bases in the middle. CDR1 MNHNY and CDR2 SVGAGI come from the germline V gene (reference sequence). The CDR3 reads CASSTGRFYGYTF. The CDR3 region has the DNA TGTGCCAGCTCAACCGGTCGGTTCTATGGCTACACCTTC.

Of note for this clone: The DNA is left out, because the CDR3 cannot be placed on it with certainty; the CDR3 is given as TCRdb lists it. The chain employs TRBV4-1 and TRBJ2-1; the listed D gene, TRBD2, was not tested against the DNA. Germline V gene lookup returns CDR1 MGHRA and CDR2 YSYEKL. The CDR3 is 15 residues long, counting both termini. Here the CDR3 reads CASSQGGNFGNEQFF.

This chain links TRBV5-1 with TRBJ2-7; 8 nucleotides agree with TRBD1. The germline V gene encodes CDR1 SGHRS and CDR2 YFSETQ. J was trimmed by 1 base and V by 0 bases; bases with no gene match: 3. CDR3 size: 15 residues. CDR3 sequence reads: CASSLVQGDSYEQYF. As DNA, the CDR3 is TGCGCCAGCAGCTTGGTACAGGGGGATTCCTACGAGCAGTACTTC.

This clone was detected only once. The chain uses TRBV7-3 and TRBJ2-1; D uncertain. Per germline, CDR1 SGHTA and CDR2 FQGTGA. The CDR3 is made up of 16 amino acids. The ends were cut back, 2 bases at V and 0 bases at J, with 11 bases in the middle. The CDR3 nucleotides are TGTGCCAGCAGCTTATTAGGCGGAAGCTCCTACAATGAGCAGTTCTTC. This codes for CASSLLGGSSYNEQFF.

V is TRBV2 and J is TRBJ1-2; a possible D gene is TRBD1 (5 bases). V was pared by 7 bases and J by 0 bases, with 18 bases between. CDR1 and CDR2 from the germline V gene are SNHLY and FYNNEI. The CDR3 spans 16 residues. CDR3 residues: CASKRGTSSPNYGYTF. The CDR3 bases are TGTGCCAGCAAACGTGGGACTTCAAGTCCTAACTATGGCTACACCTTC.

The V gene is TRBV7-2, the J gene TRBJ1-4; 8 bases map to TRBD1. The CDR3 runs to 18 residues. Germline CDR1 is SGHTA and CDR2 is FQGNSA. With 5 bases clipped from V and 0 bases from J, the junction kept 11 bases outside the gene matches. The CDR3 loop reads CASSPRGTGHATNEKLFF. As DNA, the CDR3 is TGTGCCAGCAGCCCAAGGGGGACAGGCCATGCAACTAATGAAAAACTGTTTTTT.

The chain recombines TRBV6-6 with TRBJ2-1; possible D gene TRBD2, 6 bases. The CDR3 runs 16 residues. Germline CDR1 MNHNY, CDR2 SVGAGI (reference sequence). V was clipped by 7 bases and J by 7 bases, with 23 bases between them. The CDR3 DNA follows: TGTGCCAGCAAGCCCACGAGGGGCGGGGTGGGGAATGAGCAGTTCTTC. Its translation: CASKPTRGGVGNEQFF.

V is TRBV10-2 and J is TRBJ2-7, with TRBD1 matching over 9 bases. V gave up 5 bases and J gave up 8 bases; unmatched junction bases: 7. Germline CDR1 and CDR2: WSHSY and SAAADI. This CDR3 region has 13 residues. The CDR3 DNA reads TGCGCCAGCAGTTGGGACAGGGAGTACAAGCAGTACTTC. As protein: CASSWDREYKQYF.

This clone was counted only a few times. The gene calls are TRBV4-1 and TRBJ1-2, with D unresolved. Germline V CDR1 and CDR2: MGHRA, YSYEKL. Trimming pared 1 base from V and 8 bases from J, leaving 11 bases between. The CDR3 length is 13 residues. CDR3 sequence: CASSQVSGVGYTF. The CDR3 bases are TGCGCCAGCAGCCAAGTATCCGGGGTCGGCTACACCTTC.

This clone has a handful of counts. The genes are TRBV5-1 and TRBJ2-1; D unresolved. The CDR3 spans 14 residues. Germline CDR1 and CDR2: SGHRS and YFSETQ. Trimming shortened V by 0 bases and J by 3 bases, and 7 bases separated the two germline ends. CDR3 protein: CASSLDRFYNEQFF. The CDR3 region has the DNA TGCGCCAGCAGCTTGGACAGATTCTACAATGAGCAGTTCTTC.

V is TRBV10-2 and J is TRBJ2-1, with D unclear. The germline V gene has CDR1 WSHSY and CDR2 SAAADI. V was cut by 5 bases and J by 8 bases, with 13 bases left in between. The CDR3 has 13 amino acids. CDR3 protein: CASSPSSVYEQFF. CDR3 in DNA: TGCGCCAGCAGTCCCTCATCGGTATATGAGCAGTTCTTC.

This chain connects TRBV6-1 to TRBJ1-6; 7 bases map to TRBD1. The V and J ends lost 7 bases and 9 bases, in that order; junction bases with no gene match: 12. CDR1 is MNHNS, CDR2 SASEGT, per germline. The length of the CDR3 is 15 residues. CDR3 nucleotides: TGTGCCAGCACCCTCAGACAGGGCGGCTCTTCACCCCTCCACTTT. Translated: CASTLRQGGSSPLHF.

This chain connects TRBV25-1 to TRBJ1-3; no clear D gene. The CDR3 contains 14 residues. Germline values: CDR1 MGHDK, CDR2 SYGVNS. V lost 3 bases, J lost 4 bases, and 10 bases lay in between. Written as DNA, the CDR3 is TGTGCCAGCAGTGATCCGGGGTACGGAAACACCATATATTTT. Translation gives CASSDPGYGNTIYF.

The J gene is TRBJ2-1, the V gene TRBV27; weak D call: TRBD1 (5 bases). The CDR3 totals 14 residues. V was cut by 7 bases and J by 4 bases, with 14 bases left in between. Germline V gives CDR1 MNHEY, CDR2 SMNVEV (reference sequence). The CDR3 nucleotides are TGTGCCAGCACCTTGGGGCAGGGTTACAATGAGCAGTTCTTC. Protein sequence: CASTLGQGYNEQFF.

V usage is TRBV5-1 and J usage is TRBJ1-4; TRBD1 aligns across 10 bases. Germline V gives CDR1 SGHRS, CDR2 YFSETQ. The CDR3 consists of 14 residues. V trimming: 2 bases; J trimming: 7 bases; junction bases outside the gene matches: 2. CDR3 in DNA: TGCGCCAGCAGCTTCGGGACAGGGGTTGAAAAACTGTTTTTT. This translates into CASSFGTGVEKLFF.

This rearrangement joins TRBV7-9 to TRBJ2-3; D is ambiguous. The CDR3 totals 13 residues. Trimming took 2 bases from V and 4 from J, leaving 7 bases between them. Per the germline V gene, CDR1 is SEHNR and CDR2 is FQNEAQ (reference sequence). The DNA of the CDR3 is TGTGCCAGCAGCTTATCATCCCCAGATACGCAGTATTTT. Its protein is CASSLSSPDTQYF.

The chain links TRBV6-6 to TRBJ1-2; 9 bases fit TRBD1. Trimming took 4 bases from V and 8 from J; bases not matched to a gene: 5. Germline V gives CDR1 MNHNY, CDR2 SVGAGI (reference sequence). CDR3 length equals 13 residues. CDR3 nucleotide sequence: TGTGCCAGCAGTTGGCGACAGGGGGACGGCTACACCTTC. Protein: CASSWRQGDGYTF.

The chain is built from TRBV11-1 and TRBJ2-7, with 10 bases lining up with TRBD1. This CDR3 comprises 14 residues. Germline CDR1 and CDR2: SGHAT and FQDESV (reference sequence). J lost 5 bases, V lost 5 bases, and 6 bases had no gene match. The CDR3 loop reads CASSDRDRGDEQYF. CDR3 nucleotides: TGTGCCAGCAGCGACCGGGACAGGGGAGACGAGCAGTACTTC.

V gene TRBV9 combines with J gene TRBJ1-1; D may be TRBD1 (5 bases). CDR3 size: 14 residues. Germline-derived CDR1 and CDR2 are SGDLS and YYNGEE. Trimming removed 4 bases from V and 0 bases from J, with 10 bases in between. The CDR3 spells CASSHGQLNTEAFF. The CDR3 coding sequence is TGTGCCAGCAGCCATGGACAACTGAACACTGAAGCTTTCTTT.